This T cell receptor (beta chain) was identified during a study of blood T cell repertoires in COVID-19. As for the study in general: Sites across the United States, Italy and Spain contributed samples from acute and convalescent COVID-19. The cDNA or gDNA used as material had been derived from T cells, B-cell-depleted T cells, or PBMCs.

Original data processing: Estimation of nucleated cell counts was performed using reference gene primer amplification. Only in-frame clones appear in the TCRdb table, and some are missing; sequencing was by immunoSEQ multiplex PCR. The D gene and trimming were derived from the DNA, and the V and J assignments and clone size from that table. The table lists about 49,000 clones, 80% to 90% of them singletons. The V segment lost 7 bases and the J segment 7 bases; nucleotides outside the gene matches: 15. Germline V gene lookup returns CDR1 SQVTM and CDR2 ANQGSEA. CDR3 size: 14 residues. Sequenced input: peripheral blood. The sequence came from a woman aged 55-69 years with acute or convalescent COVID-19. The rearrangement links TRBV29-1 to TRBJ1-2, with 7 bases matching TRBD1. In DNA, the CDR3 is TGCAGCGCCGGGGACAGAGCCCCTTTCTCTGGCTACACCTTC. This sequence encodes CSAGDRAPFSGYTF. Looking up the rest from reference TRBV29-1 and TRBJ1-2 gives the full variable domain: SAVISQKPSRDICQRGTSLTIQCQVDSQVTMMFWYRQQPGQSLTLIATANQGSEATYESGFVIDKFPISRPNLTFSTLTVSNMSPEDSSIYLCSAGDRAPFSGYTFGSGTRLTVV.